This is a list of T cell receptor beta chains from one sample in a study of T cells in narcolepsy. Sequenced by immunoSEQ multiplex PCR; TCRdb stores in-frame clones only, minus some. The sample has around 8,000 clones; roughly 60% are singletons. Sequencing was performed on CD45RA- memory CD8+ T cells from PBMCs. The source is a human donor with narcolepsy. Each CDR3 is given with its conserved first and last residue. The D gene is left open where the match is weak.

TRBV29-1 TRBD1 CSADRVTATNEKLFF
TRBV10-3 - CAISESGGVSYGYTF
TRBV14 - CASSQDGGRNSPLHF
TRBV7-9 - CASSATGTDTQYF
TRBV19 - CASSIVSWATEAFF
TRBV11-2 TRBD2 CASSPLAGGATSQYF
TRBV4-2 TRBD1 CASSQERGHTEAFF
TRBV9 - CASSVQGNSGNTIYF
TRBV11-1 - CATEEATGELFF
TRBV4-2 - CASSPWGGPYEQYF
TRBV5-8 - CASSTLEAFF
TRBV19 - CASASVASSYNEQFF
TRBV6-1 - CASTRRGAGIEQYF
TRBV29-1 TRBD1 CSVRDRDSSPLHF
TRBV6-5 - CASSSTGGVYEQYF
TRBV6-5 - CASSPTEVSTDTQYF
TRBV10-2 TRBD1 CATGKTGLGQPQHF
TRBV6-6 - CASSYSSGKGYTF
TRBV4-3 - CASSQEGRGLDTGELFF
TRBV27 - CASSPLDRLNSPLHF
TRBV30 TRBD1 CAWSVEDRDTGELFF
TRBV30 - CAWSVRPDGEQYF
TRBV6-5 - CASSYSTSYEQFF
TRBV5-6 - CASSLMAAPNTEAFF
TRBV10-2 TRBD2 CASSVPLILRGPGGPNEQFF
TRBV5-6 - CASSLNWGKTQHF
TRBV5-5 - CASSLGQSGEQYF
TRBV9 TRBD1 CASSAFDSGTGVEQYF
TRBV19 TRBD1 CASSLAGGNTGELFF
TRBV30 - CAWRTANTEAFF
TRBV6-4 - CASSDSQNTEAFF
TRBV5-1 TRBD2 CASSWSSGGAVETQYF
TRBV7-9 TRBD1 CASSFGQGASDEQFF
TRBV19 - CASSIERIGSYNEQFF
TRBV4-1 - CASSPGTGELFF
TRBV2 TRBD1 CASSPPRTGTHTDTQYF
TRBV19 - CASRLGEKLFF
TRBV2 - CASSEALWSQPQHF
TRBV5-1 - CASSLRTPEKQYF
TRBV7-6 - CASSLDSGANVLTF
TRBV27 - CARSLYTGGRGELYF
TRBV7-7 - CASSSSESGANVLTF
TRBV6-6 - CASSPTGSGYTF
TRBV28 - CATAGYSNQPQHF
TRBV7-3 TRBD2 CASSPGTSYQTQYF
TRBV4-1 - CASSQAQPPTTDTQYF
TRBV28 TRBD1 CASSGQVGNQPQHF
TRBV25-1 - CASSARSDTQYF
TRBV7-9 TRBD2 CANSLAPGLAGGYNEQFF
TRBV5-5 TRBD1 CASSIRGQGTGYGYTF
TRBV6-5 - CASSSTAGNEKLFF
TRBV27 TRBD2 CASSSPLAGGLEFF
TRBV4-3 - CASSPSRGSNEKLFF
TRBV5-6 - CASSLTEWNTEAFF
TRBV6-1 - CASRELGGETQYF
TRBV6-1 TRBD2 CASSEFVGGEETQYF
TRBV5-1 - CASSLEASLREQFF
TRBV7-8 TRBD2 CASSLAGGGANEQFF
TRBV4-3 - CASSQSRTWDEQFF
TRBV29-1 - CSVQSSYEQYF